The next 24 T cell receptor beta chains were all read from a single sample in a study of cytomegalovirus exposure and HLA in healthy donors. 13 Jbeta primers and 60 Vbeta primers were used for the PCR. Sequenced by immunoSEQ multiplex PCR; TCRdb stores in-frame clones only, minus some. The table includes 130,000 or so clones, over 70% detected once. Sample: PBMCs. All receptors derive from a man aged 30-40 years in good health and CMV-seronegative.

In its sample, this clone was seen a few times. The J gene is TRBJ2-5, the V gene TRBV5-1, with 7 bases matching TRBD1. The V gene's germline CDR1 is SGHRS and CDR2 YFSETQ. This CDR3 spans 14 amino acids. The J segment lost 2 bases and the V segment lost 6 bases, leaving 7 bases of the junction unmatched. CDR3 DNA: TGCGCCAGCAAGGTGGGGACAGCTCAAGAGACCCAGTACTTC. Its translation is CASKVGTAQETQYF.

The chain has TRBV27 and TRBJ2-5, with D possibly matching TRBD1 (7 bases). The CDR3 extends over 14 amino acids. Germline V gene sequence: CDR1 MNHEY, CDR2 SMNVEV (reference sequence). V dropped 3 bases and J dropped 4 bases, with 12 bases sitting between them. The DNA for the CDR3 is TGTGCCAGCAGTTTTCAGGGGGGTGTAGAGACCCAGTACTTC. This translates into CASSFQGGVETQYF.

The chain couples TRBV4-1 to TRBJ2-1; TRBD2 agrees at 16 bases. The junction had 5 bases not matched to a gene; V was cut back by 6 bases and J by 6 bases. The CDR3 is made up of 16 amino acids. Germline V CDR1 and CDR2: MGHRA, YSYEKL. The CDR3, as DNA: TGCGCCAGCAGGGGACTAGCGGGAGGGTCGGTCAATGAGCAGTTCTTC. This codes for CASRGLAGGSVNEQFF.

J is TRBJ2-1 and V is TRBV7-2; a possible D gene is TRBD2 (6 bases). Trimming removed 5 bases at V and 6 bases at J, with 14 bases between. The CDR3 runs to 14 residues. Germline V gives CDR1 SGHTA, CDR2 FQGNSA. This CDR3 is CASSQQQGGNEQFF. DNA for the CDR3: TGTGCCAGCAGCCAGCAGCAGGGAGGCAATGAGCAGTTCTTC.

CDR3 in DNA: TGTGCCAGCAGCCCGTCTAGCGGAGGCGGAGAGACCCAGTACTTC. Amino acid sequence: CASSPSSGGGETQYF. V and J are TRBV7-9 and TRBJ2-5, with TRBD2 matching 7 bases. Unmatched junction bases numbered 10, after V lost 5 bases and J lost 4 bases. The germline gives CDR1 SEHNR, CDR2 FQNEAQ (reference sequence). This CDR3 is built from 15 residues.

J is TRBJ2-6 and V is TRBV30; D ambiguous. Germline CDR1 reads GTSNPN; CDR2 reads SVGIG (reference sequence). There are 13 residues in the CDR3. V was trimmed by 4 bases and J by 6 bases, leaving 10 bases between them. The CDR3 protein is CAWTRVLANVLTF. The CDR3 DNA follows: TGTGCCTGGACCCGCGTTCTGGCCAACGTCCTGACTTTC.

This clone was seen only a few times. The chain has TRBV6-1 and TRBJ1-1, with D maybe TRBD1 (5 bases). V was cut by 11 bases and J by 8 bases, with 18 bases left in between. The CDR3 contains 12 residues. CDR1 is MNHNS and CDR2 is SASEGT in the germline V gene. DNA for the CDR3: TGTGCCGTAAACCGCAGGGCGCAAGAAGCTTTCTTT. Translation: CAVNRRAQEAFF.

This clone came up once. The rearrangement uses TRBV28 and TRBJ2-7; tentative D call: TRBD2 (5 bases). V lost 4 bases and J lost 2, with 12 bases in between. From germline, CDR1 is MDHEN and CDR2 SYDVKM. CDR3 length: 14 amino acids. The CDR3 here is CASSSGGFTYEQYF. The CDR3 DNA reads as TGTGCCAGCAGTTCAGGAGGCTTTACCTACGAGCAGTACTTC.

With respect to this clone: Relative to the germline gene, one junction end is altered; a read error may explain this. The V call is TRBV9, the J call TRBJ2-2; D unclear. This CDR3 has 13 amino acids. Germline V lookup: CDR1 SGDLS, CDR2 YYNGEE. CDR3 bases: TGTGCCAGGAGCGTAGCCCCCTCCGGGGAGCTGTTTTTT. Protein: CARSVAPSGELFF.

This clone was found a few times. The chain uses TRBV5-6 and TRBJ2-3, with D perhaps matching TRBD2 (5 bases). Trimming pared 0 bases from V and 2 bases from J, leaving 10 bases between. This CDR3 contains 15 residues. Germline values: CDR1 SGHDT, CDR2 YYEEEE. The CDR3 region has the DNA TGTGCCAGCAGCTTGGCCGGGAAATTCACAGATACGCAGTATTTT. Translation: CASSLAGKFTDTQYF.

CDR3 sequence: CASSSRRGGSTDTQYF. CDR3 nucleotides: TGTGCCAGCAGCTCCCGCCGCGGGGGAAGCACAGATACGCAGTATTTT. V and J are TRBV7-2 and TRBJ2-3; 7 bases match TRBD2. The CDR3 runs to 16 residues. Germline lookup yields CDR1 SGHTA and CDR2 FQGNSA. With V trimmed by 4 bases and J by 0 bases, 7 bases remained unmatched.

The chain joins TRBV7-6 to TRBJ2-7, with D possibly TRBD2 on 6 matching bases. The V gene's germline CDR1 is SGHVS and CDR2 FNYEAQ. The V end lost 5 bases, the J end lost 7 bases, and 24 bases lay between the germline ends. This CDR3 has 16 residues. The CDR3 DNA reads TGTGCCAGCAGCCCAACCTGGGAGACAGTGGACTATGAGCAGTACTTC. It is translated as CASSPTWETVDYEQYF.

This clone has just a few counts. CDR3 DNA sequence: TGTGCCAGCAGTTTGAGCGGGACAGGGGCACATGAGCAGTTCTTC. Translation: CASSLSGTGAHEQFF. V is TRBV28 and J is TRBJ2-1; 10 bases are shared with TRBD1. CDR1 is MDHEN, CDR2 SYDVKM, per germline. The V segment lost 3 bases and the J segment 8 bases; nucleotides outside the gene matches: 7. This CDR3 is built from 15 residues.

The V gene is TRBV5-1, the J gene TRBJ2-1; 7 bases are shared with TRBD2. The germline V gene has CDR1 SGHRS and CDR2 YFSETQ. Germline trimming cut 6 bases from V and 5 bases from J; bases unmatched to any gene: 11. The CDR3 is 15 residues long. CDR3 nucleotide sequence: TGCGCCAGCACCCGTACCGGGACTACCGACAATGAGCAGTTCTTC. Translating gives CASTRTGTTDNEQFF.

The chain employs TRBV5-1 and TRBJ2-2; 12 bases are shared with TRBD2. From germline, CDR1 is SGHRS and CDR2 YFSETQ. The CDR3 spans 16 residues. The J segment lost 3 bases and the V segment lost 4 bases, leaving 4 bases of the junction unmatched. As DNA, the CDR3 is TGCGCCAGCAGCCAGACTAGCGGGGGATACACCGGGGAGCTGTTTTTT. Translating gives CASSQTSGGYTGELFF.

V usage is TRBV6-1 and J usage is TRBJ2-1, with 7 bases lining up with TRBD1. V lost 8 bases to trimming and J lost 7 bases; unmatched junction nucleotides: 8. CDR1 and CDR2 from the germline V gene are MNHNS and SASEGT. The CDR3 spans 13 residues. CDR3 sequence: CASSWTGLNEQFF. CDR3 DNA sequence: TGTGCCAGCTCTTGGACAGGTTTGAATGAGCAGTTCTTC.

The chain is built from TRBV5-1 and TRBJ2-5; D is uncertain. The CDR3 extends over 14 amino acids. Germline loops: CDR1 SGHRS, CDR2 YFSETQ. Trimming shortened V by 0 bases and J by 4 bases, and 10 bases separated the two germline ends. CDR3 residues: CASSLAPPGETQYF. The CDR3 DNA is TGCGCCAGCAGCTTGGCCCCCCCCGGAGAGACCCAGTACTTC.

This chain joins TRBV7-2 and TRBJ1-4; 8 bases are shared with TRBD1. V lost 3 bases to trimming and J lost 5 bases; unmatched junction nucleotides: 5. This CDR3 has 15 residues. Germline lookup yields CDR1 SGHTA and CDR2 FQGNSA. CDR3 sequence (DNA): TGTGCCAGCAGCTTCACAGGGGGGTCGAATGAAAAACTGTTTTTT. Protein sequence: CASSFTGGSNEKLFF.

In its sample, this clone was seen once. J is TRBJ1-5 and V is TRBV28; 8 bases map to TRBD1. After removal of 5 bases from V and 6 bases from J, the junction contained 9 bases not matched to a gene. The CDR3 totals 15 residues. Germline V gene data show CDR1 as MDHEN and CDR2 as SYDVKM. DNA of the CDR3: TGTGCCAGCAGTCCAGACAGGGGCCTGTTTCAGCCCCAGCATTTT. Translating gives CASSPDRGLFQPQHF.

V usage is TRBV28 and J usage is TRBJ2-5; D might be TRBD2 (6 bases). CDR1 and CDR2 from the germline V gene are MDHEN and SYDVKM. The length of the CDR3 is 15 residues. Between the trimmed V and J ends, which lost 3 bases and 4 bases, there was a span of 15 bases. CDR3 sequence: CASSFDFGGVETQYF. In nucleotides, the CDR3 is TGTGCCAGCAGTTTTGATTTCGGGGGAGTAGAGACCCAGTACTTC.

Here the CDR3 reads CASSPPGKGNTEAFF. The CDR3 coding sequence is TGTGCCAGCAGCCCACCCGGGAAGGGGAACACTGAAGCTTTCTTT. The V and J genes are TRBV28 and TRBJ1-1; D is ambiguous. This CDR3 contains 15 residues. Germline CDR1 reads MDHEN; CDR2 reads SYDVKM. V was shortened by 6 bases and J by 1 base, with 15 bases between the two germline ends. Filled out from reference TRBV28 and TRBJ1-1, the complete variable domain reads DVKVTQSSRYLVKRTGEKVFLECVQDMDHENMFWYRQDPGLGLRLIYFSYDVKMKEKGDIPEGYSVSREKKERFSLILESASTNQTSMYLCASSPPGKGNTEAFFGQGTRLTVV.

The rearrangement uses TRBV13 and TRBJ2-7; D may be TRBD1 (6 bases). This CDR3 has 14 amino acids. Germline-derived CDR1 and CDR2 are PRHDT and FYEKMQ (reference sequence). V lost 0 bases to trimming and J lost 4 bases, with 10 bases between them. The CDR3 DNA reads as TGTGCCAGCAGCTTAGGGGGACAACCATACGAGCAGTACTTC. It yields the protein CASSLGGQPYEQYF.

This clone was counted only a few times. The chain couples TRBV5-1 to TRBJ1-1, with D hard to call. Trimming removed 4 bases from V and 1 base from J, with 2 bases in between. The germline CDR1 and CDR2 sequences are SGHRS and YFSETQ. This CDR3 has 11 residues. The CDR3 region has the DNA TGCGCCAGCAGCCAGAACACTGAAGCTTTCTTT. Translating gives CASSQNTEAFF. Full variable domain (missing parts from reference TRBV5-1 and TRBJ1-1): KAGVTQTPRYLIKTRGQQVTLSCSPISGHRSVSWYQQTPGQGLQFLFEYFSETQRNKGNFPGRFSGRQFSNSRSEMNVSTLELGDSALYLCASSQNTEAFFGQGTRLTVV.

V is TRBV4-3 and J is TRBJ2-2; D not resolved. Trimming shortened V by 4 bases and J by 0 bases, and 9 bases separated the two germline ends. The CDR3 length is 15 residues. Germline assignment: CDR1 LGHNA and CDR2 YSLEER. The CDR3 DNA reads as TGCGCCAGCAGCCGGGCACTTACGAACACCGGGGAGCTGTTTTTT. It codes for CASSRALTNTGELFF.